This T cell receptor beta chain was documented in a study of cytomegalovirus exposure and HLA in healthy donors. Regarding this clone: Its antigen is undetermined.

The CDR3 is 20 residues long. V shed 8 bases, J shed 0 bases, and the junction held 15 bases outside the gene matches. CDR1 SNHLY and CDR2 FYNNEI come from the germline V gene. Findings and caveats of the study: CMV antigen specificity was confirmed in vitro for a few CMV-associated chains. Some V segments could not be told apart, so they were left out, TRBV6-2 and TRBV6-3 among them.

Donors consisted of healthy bone marrow donors. Primers: 60 Vbeta forward and 13 Jbeta reverse. Sequencing was performed with immunoSEQ multiplex PCR; in TCRdb, only in-frame clones are kept and a portion is missing. The sample yields roughly 200,000 clones, approximately 78% seen once. Sequenced input: PBMCs. The chain couples TRBV2 to TRBJ2-1; 14 bases line up with TRBD2. This clonotype originated in a woman aged 18-29 years in good health and CMV-seronegative. The CDR3 DNA reads TGTGCCAGCGACGGGGCTGGGACTAGCGGGAGTGGGGGCTCCTACAATGAGCAGTTCTTC. Encoded protein: CASDGAGTSGSGGSYNEQFF.